The rows below give T cell receptor beta chains drawn from one sample of a study of cytomegalovirus exposure and HLA in healthy donors. Clones were sequenced by immunoSEQ multiplex PCR, and TCRdb holds only the in-frame ones, with some missing. The sample holds about 160,000 clones, roughly three quarters seen once. The sequencing input was PBMCs. Receptors were obtained from a man younger than 35 in good health and CMV-seropositive. Each CDR3 is given with its conserved first and last residue. A D gene is named only where the DNA matches it firmly. Clone size, where shown, is once, few, many, or a class for clones that have expanded.

TRBV7-6	NA	TRBJ2-2	NA	TGTGCCAGCAGCCTTGGGGGCAGTTACGCCGGGGAGCTGTTTTTT	CASSLGGSYAGELFF
TRBV5-6	once	TRBJ1-5	NA	TGTGCCAGCAGCTTAAGAGGAAATCAGCCCCAGCATTTT	CASSLRGNQPQHF
TRBV11-3	few	TRBJ2-3	TRBD1	TGTGCCAGCAGCGACCGGACAGGACCGGATACGCAGTATTTT	CASSDRTGPDTQYF
TRBV7-9	once	TRBJ2-1	TRBD2	TGTGCCAGCAGCTTTTTTGAGCGGGAGGGCCGGAATGAGCAGTTCTTC	CASSFFEREGRNEQFF
TRBV6-6	NA	TRBJ1-1	TRBD1	TGTGCCAGCAGTTACTCCGACAGGGGGGGCACTGAAGCTTTCTTT	CASSYSDRGGTEAFF
TRBV30	NA	TRBJ1-4	NA	TGTGCCTGGAGTGTTCTGGGGACAACTAAAGAAAAACTGTTTTTT	CAWSVLGTTKEKLFF
TRBV5-1	NA	TRBJ2-2	TRBD2	TGCGCCAGCAGCTCGATAGCGGGGGGTACCGGGGAGCTGTTTTTT	CASSSIAGGTGELFF
TRBV30	few	TRBJ2-7	TRBD2	TGTGCCTGGAGTAGGGGACTAGCGGCCCCCTACGAGCAGTACTTC	CAWSRGLAAPYEQYF
TRBV6-5	NA	TRBJ1-2	NA	TGTGCCAGCACTTCACAGGGAGCGGTCTATGGCTACACCTTC	CASTSQGAVYGYTF
TRBV9	NA	TRBJ2-2	NA	TGTGCCAGCAGCGTAACGACAGATCCCTACACCGGGGAGCTGTTTTTT	CASSVTTDPYTGELFF
TRBV5-1	NA	TRBJ2-3	TRBD2	TGCGCCAGCAGCTTGGCGGCTAGCGGGGGCACAGATACGCAGTATTTT	CASSLAASGGTDTQYF
TRBV5-1	NA	TRBJ2-5	TRBD1	TGCGCCAGCAGTCATGGACAGGCCCAAGAGACCCAGTACTTC	CASSHGQAQETQYF
TRBV18	once	TRBJ2-7	TRBD1	TGTGCCAGCTCACCACCGACAGGGGTATACGAGCAGTACTTC	CASSPPTGVYEQYF
TRBV19	once	TRBJ1-1	NA	TGTGCCAGTAGTATAGAGAAAGGGAGCGGGGCTTTCTTT	CASSIEKGSGAFF
TRBV4-1	NA	TRBJ2-6	TRBD1	TGCGCCAGCAGCCAGGGGGGCAGGGGGCGGACTGGGGCCAACGTCCTGACTTTC	CASSQGGRGRTGANVLTF
TRBV27	NA	TRBJ1-2	NA	TGTGCCAGCAGTCTACAGGTCAACTATGGCTACACCTTC	CASSLQVNYGYTF
TRBV6-1	NA	TRBJ2-7	TRBD1	TGTGCCAGCAGCGTGGACAGGGGGCCCTACGAGCAGTACTTC	CASSVDRGPYEQYF
TRBV12-5	NA	TRBJ2-2	NA	TGTGCTAGTGGTTCCCAGACGAACACCGGGGAGCTGTTTTTT	CASGSQTNTGELFF
TRBV30	NA	TRBJ2-4	TRBD2	TGTGCCTGGAGTGCTTCTCTAGCGGGGGTGGGCATTCAGTACTTC	CAWSASLAGVGIQYF
TRBV5-1	once	TRBJ2-2	NA	TGCGCCAGCAGCGGTCACAGGGAAGCCGTCGGGGAGCTGTTTTTT	CASSGHREAVGELFF
TRBV15	NA	TRBJ2-5	TRBD2	TGTGCCACCAGCAGGGGGGGGTCCCAAGAGACCCAGTACTTC	CATSRGGSQETQYF
TRBV5-1	NA	TRBJ2-1	TRBD1	TGCGCCAGCAGCTTGGGGACAGGGGCCTACAATGAGCAGTTCTTC	CASSLGTGAYNEQFF
TRBV5-1	NA	TRBJ2-1	NA	TGCGCCAGCAGCCTCAGGGCTTTTGAGCAGTTCTTC	CASSLRAFEQFF
TRBV6-1	NA	TRBJ2-2	TRBD2	TGTGCCAGCACACGGACTAGCGGCGGGGAGCTGTTTTTT	CASTRTSGGELFF
TRBV5-4	NA	TRBJ2-5	TRBD1	TGTGCCAGCAGCGCGGACAGGTCGATTCAACGGACCCAGTACTTC	CASSADRSIQRTQYF
TRBV4-3	NA	TRBJ2-7	TRBD1	TGCGCCAGCAGCCAAGAAGGGGGCGGCTTAGGTGAGCAGTACTTC	CASSQEGGGLGEQYF
TRBV5-1	NA	TRBJ2-5	TRBD1	TGCGCCAGCAGCTATTGGGGACAGGGGCAGGTAGAGACCCAGTACTTC	CASSYWGQGQVETQYF
TRBV11-2	few	TRBJ2-2	TRBD1	TGTGCCAGCAGCTTGGGACAGGGGGCCGGGGAGCTGTTTTTT	CASSLGQGAGELFF
TRBV5-5	NA	TRBJ2-5	TRBD2	TGTGCCAGCAGCTTGGTTCGGACTAGCGGGAGCGGGGAGACCCAGTACTTC	CASSLVRTSGSGETQYF
TRBV7-8	once	TRBJ1-1	TRBD1	TGTGCCAGCAGCACCGGACAGGGGGCAGATACTGAAGCTTTCTTT	CASSTGQGADTEAFF
TRBV10-1	NA	TRBJ2-4	TRBD1	TGCGCCAGCAGTCACACCGTTGGACAGGGGGATTTAAACATTCAGTACTTC	CASSHTVGQGDLNIQYF
TRBV6-5	NA	TRBJ2-2	TRBD1	TGTGCCAGCAGTCCCGAGGACAGGGCCACCGGGGAGCTGTTTTTT	CASSPEDRATGELFF
TRBV27	once	TRBJ1-3	NA	TGTGCCAGCAGTTTAAAAGGGGTCTCTGGAAACACCATATATTTT	CASSLKGVSGNTIYF
TRBV27	few	TRBJ2-7	TRBD2	TGTGCCAGCAGTTTATATGGGGCGGGGGGGGAAGCCTACGAGCAGTACTTC	CASSLYGAGGEAYEQYF
TRBV6-1	NA	TRBJ1-2	NA	TGTGCCAGCAGGGACCTCCGGGATTATGGCTACACCTTC	CASRDLRDYGYTF
TRBV7-2	NA	TRBJ2-1	TRBD2	TGTGCCACGGCCGGGGGGGTGGATGAGCAGTTCTTC	CATAGGVDEQFF
TRBV30	NA	TRBJ2-4	NA	TGTGCCCTGGAACGGGGAGCCCTAGCCAAAAACATTCAGTACTTC	CALERGALAKNIQYF
TRBV5-1	NA	TRBJ2-1	NA	TGCGCCAGCAGCTCACCCGGCGTCGAGGTGATCAATGAGCAGTTCTTC	CASSSPGVEVINEQFF
TRBV27	NA	TRBJ1-1	NA	TGTGCCAGCAGTTTATCACAAGCGGCGAACACTGAAGCTTTCTTT	CASSLSQAANTEAFF
TRBV27	NA	TRBJ2-2	NA	TGTGCCAGCAGTCTAAATAGTGCGAACACCGGGGAGCTGTTTTTT	CASSLNSANTGELFF
TRBV2	NA	TRBJ2-6	NA	TGTGCCAGCAGCGGAACCTCACTCTCTGGGGCCAACGGCCTGACTTTC	CASSGTSLSGANGLTF
TRBV6-6	NA	TRBJ2-5	NA	TGTGCCAGCAGTTACTCGGGACAAACGACCCAAGAGACCCAGTACTTC	CASSYSGQTTQETQYF
TRBV5-6	NA	TRBJ2-7	TRBD1	TGTGCCAGCAGCAGAACCGGGACAGGGTCCTACGAGCAGTACTTC	CASSRTGTGSYEQYF
TRBV18	NA	TRBJ2-1	TRBD2	TGTGCCAGCTCGGTCCGGGGACTAGCGGGAGGATTCACCAATGAGCAGTTCTTC	CASSVRGLAGGFTNEQFF
TRBV7-2	NA	TRBJ2-4	NA	TGTGCCAGCAGCCCCGGCGGATCCAAAAACATTCAGTACTTC	CASSPGGSKNIQYF
TRBV19	NA	TRBJ1-4	TRBD1	TGTGCCAGCAGTCCCGGGACAGGAGGGAAGGAACTGTTTTTT	CASSPGTGGKELFF
TRBV9	NA	TRBJ1-2	NA	TGTGCCAGCAGTCCTCTCCCCCACATCTATGGCTACACCTTC	CASSPLPHIYGYTF
TRBV25-1	NA	TRBJ2-1	NA	TGTGCCAGCAGTGAATATACAGGGTACAATGAGCAGTTCTTC	CASSEYTGYNEQFF
TRBV29-1	NA	TRBJ2-5	NA	TGCAGCGTTGGGTGGCAGGGGCCGATAGAGACCCAGTACTTC	CSVGWQGPIETQYF
TRBV7-3	once	TRBJ2-1	NA	TGTGCCAGCAGCTTATCCCGGGACTCCTACAATGAGCAGTTCTTC	CASSLSRDSYNEQFF
TRBV6-1	few	TRBJ1-1	TRBD1	TGTGCCAGCAGTTTTCGGACAGGGATGAACACTGAAGCTTTCTTT	CASSFRTGMNTEAFF
TRBV14	NA	TRBJ2-1	NA	TGTGCCAGCAGCCAGATGCCTAGCGTTTACAATGAGCAGTTCTTC	CASSQMPSVYNEQFF
TRBV5-1	NA	TRBJ2-7	NA	TGCGCCAGCAGCTTGGATGCAGGGGTAGGCGAGCAGTACTTC	CASSLDAGVGEQYF